This record concerns one T cell receptor (beta chain) sequence. The antigen remains undetermined. The entry originates in a study of OX40 agonist ivuxolimab in advanced cancers. As for the study in general: It was ivuxolimab, an agonistic anti-OX40 (CD134) antibody, that patients were treated with. Recorded diagnoses for dose-escalation patients were hepatocellular carcinoma, melanoma, renal cell or head and neck cancer.

Study findings and constraints: Compared with CD4+, CD8+ T cells on average had more expanded clones. At doses 0.1 to 3.0 mg/kg, CD4+ and CD8+ clones expanded.

Trimming pared 2 bases from V and 3 bases from J, leaving 7 bases between. The CDR3 is 13 amino acids. Germline V gives CDR1 GTSNPN, CDR2 SVGIG (reference sequence). TCRdb's copy holds only in-frame clones and misses some; the assay was immunoSEQ multiplex PCR. The sample lists 98,000 or so clones; around 90% were seen once. The chain has TRBV30 and TRBJ2-2; the D is unclear. The starting material was CD4+ or CD8+ T cells sorted from blood, obtained in a trial of the OX40 agonist ivuxolimab. This sequence was found in an adult with an advanced solid tumor such as melanoma, head and neck, liver or kidney cancer. The CDR3 protein is CAWSRSYTGELFF. CDR3 sequence (DNA): TGTGCCTGGAGTCGCAGCTACACCGGGGAGCTGTTTTTT.